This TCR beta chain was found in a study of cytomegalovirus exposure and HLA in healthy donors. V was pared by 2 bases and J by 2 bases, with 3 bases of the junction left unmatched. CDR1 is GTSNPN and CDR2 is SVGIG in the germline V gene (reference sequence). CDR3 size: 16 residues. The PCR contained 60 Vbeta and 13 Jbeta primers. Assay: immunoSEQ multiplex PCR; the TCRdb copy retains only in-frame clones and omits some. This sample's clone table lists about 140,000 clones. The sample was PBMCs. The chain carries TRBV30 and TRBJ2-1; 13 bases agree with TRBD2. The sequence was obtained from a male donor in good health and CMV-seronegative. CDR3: CAWSQTSGGAYNEQFF. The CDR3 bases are TGTGCCTGGAGTCAAACTAGCGGGGGGGCCTACAATGAGCAGTTCTTC.